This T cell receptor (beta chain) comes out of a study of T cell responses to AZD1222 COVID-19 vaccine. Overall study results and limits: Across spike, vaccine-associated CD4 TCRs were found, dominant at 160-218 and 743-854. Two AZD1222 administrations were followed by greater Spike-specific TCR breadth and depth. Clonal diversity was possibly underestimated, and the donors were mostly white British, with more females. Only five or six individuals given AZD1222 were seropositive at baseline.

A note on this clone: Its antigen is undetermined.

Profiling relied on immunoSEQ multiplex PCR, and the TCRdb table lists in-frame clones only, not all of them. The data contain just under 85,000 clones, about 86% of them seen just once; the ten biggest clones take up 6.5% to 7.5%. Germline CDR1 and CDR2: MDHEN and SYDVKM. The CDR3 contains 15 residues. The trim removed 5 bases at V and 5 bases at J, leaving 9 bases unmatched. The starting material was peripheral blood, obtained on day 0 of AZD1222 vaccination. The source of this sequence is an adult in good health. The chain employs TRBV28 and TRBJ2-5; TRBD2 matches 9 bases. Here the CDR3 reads CASSRAGGSRETQYF. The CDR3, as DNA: TGTGCCAGCAGTCGAGCGGGGGGCAGTCGGGAGACCCAGTACTTC.